Here is one T cell receptor beta chain with its context. The antigen is unknown. T cells were sequenced at a targeted depth of 1 in 200,000 to 1 in 1 million. Assay: immunoSEQ multiplex PCR; the TCRdb copy retains only in-frame clones and omits some. The repertoire has under 300,000 clones, 70% of them found once; the top ten carry 15%. The source of the sample is a study of cytotoxic CD8 clonotypes in ibrutinib-treated CLL. For the study at large: Enrolment comprised approximately 10 relapsed/refractory and more than 14 treatment-naive patients; roughly 17 were IGHV unmutated. Samples had a mean of approximately 260,000 productive templates and almost 95,000 productive rearrangements. Study findings and constraints: Clonality went higher at ibrutinib response and then dropped back toward baseline at progression.

Sequences were derived from PBMCs, sampled after 24 months of ibrutinib treatment. The TCR originated in a human donor with chronic lymphocytic leukemia.

CDR3: CASSWGKSYEQYF. The DNA for the CDR3 is TGTGCCAGCAGTTGGGGCAAGTCCTACGAGCAGTACTTC. The V and J genes are TRBV27 and TRBJ2-7; D perhaps matches TRBD1 (5 bases). This CDR3 spans 13 amino acids. V gave up 4 bases and J gave up 1 base, with 8 bases separating them. The germline gives CDR1 MNHEY, CDR2 SMNVEV (reference sequence).